This T cell receptor beta chain was documented in a study of blood T cell repertoires in COVID-19. Study as a whole: The United States, Italy and Spain provided the acute and convalescent COVID-19 samples.

This CDR3 comprises 15 residues. Germline V gene lookup returns CDR1 SGHAT and CDR2 FQNNGV. Germline trimming cut 1 base from V and 6 bases from J; bases unmatched to any gene: 3. The assay was immunoSEQ multiplex PCR, and TCRdb's table has in-frame clones only and misses some. The sample yields 150,000 to 200,000 clones, 75% to 85% seen once. Cohort assignment relied on participant-reported clinical history. The specimen was PBMCs or T cells enriched from blood (not recorded which). The chain employs TRBV11-2 and TRBJ2-1, with TRBD1 identical over 10 bases. The source of this sequence is a woman in her forties or fifties with acute COVID-19. CDR3 amino acids: CASSLAGTGANEQFF. In nucleotides, the CDR3 is TGTGCCAGCAGCTTAGCCGGGACAGGGGCCAATGAGCAGTTCTTC.